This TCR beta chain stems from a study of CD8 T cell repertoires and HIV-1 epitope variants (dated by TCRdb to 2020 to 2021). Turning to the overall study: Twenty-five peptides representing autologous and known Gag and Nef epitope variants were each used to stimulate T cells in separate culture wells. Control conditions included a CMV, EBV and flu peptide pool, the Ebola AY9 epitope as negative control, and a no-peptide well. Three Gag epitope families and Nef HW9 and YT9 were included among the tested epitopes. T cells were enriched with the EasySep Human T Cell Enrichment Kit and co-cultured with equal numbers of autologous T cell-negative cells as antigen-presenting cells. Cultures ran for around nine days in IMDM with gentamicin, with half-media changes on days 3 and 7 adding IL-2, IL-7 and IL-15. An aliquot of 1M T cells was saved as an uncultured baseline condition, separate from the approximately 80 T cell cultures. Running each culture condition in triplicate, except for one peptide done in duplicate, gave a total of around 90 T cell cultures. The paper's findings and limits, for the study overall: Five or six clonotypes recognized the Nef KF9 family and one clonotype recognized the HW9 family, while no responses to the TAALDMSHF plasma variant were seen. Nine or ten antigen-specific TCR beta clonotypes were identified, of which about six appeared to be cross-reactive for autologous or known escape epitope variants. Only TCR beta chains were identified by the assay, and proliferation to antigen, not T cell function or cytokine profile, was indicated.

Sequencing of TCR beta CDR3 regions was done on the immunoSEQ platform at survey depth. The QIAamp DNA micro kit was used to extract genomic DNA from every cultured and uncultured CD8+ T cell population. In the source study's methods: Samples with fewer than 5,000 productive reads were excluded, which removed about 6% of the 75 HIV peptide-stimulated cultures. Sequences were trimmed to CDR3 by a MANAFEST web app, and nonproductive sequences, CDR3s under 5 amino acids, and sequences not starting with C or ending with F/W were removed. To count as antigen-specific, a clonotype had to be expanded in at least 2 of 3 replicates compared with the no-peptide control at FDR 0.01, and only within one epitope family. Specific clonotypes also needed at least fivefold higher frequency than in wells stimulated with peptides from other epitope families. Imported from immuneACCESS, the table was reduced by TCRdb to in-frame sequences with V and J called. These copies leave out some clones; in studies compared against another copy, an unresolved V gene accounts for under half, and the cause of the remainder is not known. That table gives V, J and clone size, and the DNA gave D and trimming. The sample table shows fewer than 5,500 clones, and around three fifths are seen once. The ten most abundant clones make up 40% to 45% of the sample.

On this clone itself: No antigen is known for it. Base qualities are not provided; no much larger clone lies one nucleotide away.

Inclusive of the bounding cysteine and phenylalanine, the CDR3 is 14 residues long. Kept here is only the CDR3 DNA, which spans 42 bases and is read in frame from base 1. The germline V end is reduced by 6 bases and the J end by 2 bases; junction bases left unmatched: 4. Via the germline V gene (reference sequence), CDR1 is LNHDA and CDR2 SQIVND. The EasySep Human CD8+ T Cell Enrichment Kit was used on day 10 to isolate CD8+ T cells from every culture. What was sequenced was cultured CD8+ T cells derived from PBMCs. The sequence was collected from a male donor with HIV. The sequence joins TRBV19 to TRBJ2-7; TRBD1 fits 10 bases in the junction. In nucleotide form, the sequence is TGTGCCAGTAGCGAGGGGACAGGGGCCTACGAGCAGTACTTC. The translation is CASSEGTGAYEQYF.